The entry below gives a single TCR beta chain sequence along with its context. The antigen is unknown. The data were obtained in a study of T cells in Graves' hyperthyroidism and ophthalmopathy. The study's findings and limits: The blood repertoire included most of the expanded thyroid clonotypes above 0.001.

Exclusion criteria comprised uncontrolled infection, other autoimmune disease, pregnancy or lactation. TCR beta CDR3 regions were amplified from RNA. When the TCR CDR3 underwent first-round RT-PCR, the HTBI primer set was used. TCRdb ran MiXCR on the multiplex PCR reads and lists one entry per CDR3 protein. The sample includes about 350,000 distinct CDR3 sequences, roughly 13% of them seen just once. CDR3 size: 11 residues. Germline CDR1 reads SQVTM; CDR2 reads ANQGSEA. V lost 6 bases, J lost 4 bases, and 7 bases lay in between. This chain uses TRBV29-1 with TRBJ2-1, with D hard to call. This clonotype originated in a woman in her 30s with Graves' hyperthyroidism. The sequencing sample was made of blood. The CDR3 region has the DNA TGCAGCGTCCAGAGATACAATGAGCAGTTCTTC. Its protein is CSVQRYNEQFF.